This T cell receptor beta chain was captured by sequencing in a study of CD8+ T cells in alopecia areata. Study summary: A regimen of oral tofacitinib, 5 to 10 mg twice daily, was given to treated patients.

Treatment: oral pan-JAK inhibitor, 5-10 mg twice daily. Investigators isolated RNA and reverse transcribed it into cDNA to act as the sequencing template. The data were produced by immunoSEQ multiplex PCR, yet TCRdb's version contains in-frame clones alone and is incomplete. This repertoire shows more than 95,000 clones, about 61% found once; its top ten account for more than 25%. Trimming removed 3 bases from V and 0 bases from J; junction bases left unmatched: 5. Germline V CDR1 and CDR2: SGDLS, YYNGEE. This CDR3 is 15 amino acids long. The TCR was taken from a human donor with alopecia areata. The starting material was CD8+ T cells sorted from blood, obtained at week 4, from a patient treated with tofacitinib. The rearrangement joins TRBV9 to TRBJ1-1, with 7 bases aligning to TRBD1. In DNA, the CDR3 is TGTGCCAGCAGCGCCTCGGGACAGCTGAACACTGAAGCTTTCTTT. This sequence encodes CASSASGQLNTEAFF.